This T cell receptor beta chain was retrieved from a study of human T cells and chemical hapten exposure. A single record per CDR3 protein comes from TCRdb applying MiXCR to the RACE reads. The sample lists 370,000 or so distinct CDR3 sequences, roughly 4.8% seen once, with roughly 2.4% in the top ten. CDR3 length: 13 amino acids. The V end lost 11 bases, the J end lost 1 base, and 13 bases lay between the germline ends. Germline values: CDR1 SGHTA, CDR2 FQGNSA. This clonotype was recorded many times. Time point given: patch test 1, 2 weeks after DPC sensitization. The sample's treatment: therapeutic diphenylcyclopropenone sensitization with weekly scalp DPC.

The clonotype originates from a woman aged 45-60 years with alopecia areata. Some clones in this sample may be carry-over from other donors' samples. Sequencing used whole blood, obtained in connection with sensitization to the hapten diphenylcyclopropenone (DPC). This sequence joins TRBV7-2 and TRBJ2-3, with a weak D call TRBD2 (6 bases). CDR3 amino acids: CACNPGGTDTQYF. Here the CDR3 DNA reads TGTGCCTGTAATCCGGGAGGCACAGATACGCAGTATTTT.